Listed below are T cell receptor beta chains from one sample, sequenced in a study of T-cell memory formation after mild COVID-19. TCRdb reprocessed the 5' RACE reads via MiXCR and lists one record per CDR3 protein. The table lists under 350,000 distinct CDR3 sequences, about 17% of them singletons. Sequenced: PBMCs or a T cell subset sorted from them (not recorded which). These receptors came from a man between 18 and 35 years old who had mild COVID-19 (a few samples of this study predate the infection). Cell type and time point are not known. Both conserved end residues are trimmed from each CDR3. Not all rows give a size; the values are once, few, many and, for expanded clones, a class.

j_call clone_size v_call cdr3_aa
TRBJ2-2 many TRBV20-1 SARDPGQGNTGELF
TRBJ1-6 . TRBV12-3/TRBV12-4 ASNTYNSPLH
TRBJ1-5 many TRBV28 ASSLLAGHQPQH
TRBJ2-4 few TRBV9 ASSIQY
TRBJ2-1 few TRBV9 ASSVVEYNEQF
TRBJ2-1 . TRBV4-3 ASSQETTGGYNEQF
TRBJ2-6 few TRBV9 ASSQGPGTGTSGANVLT
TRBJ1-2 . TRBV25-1 ASSADMWGYT
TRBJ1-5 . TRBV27 ASSLERFNQPQH
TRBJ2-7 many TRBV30 AWTWGGASEQY
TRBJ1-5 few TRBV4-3 ASSSGWGQPQH
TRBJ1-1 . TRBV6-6 ASSDGQKMNTEAF
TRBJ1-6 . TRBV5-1 ASSHNERKDYSPLH
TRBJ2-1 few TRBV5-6 ASSLLYEQF
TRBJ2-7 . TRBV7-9 ASSSPPDRSSYEQY
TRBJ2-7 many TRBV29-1 SVATGAEQY
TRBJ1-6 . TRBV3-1 ASSPRGRSPLH
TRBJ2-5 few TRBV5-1 ASSLGPQAHQETQY
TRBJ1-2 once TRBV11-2 ASTWGRGSGYT
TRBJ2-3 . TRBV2 ASSASTSGALDTQY
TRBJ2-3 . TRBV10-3 AIFVVDTQY
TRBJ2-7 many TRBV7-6 ASSLTGGSYEQY
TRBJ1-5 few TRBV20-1 SARASPGNNQPQH
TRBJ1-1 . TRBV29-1 SVELVLSATEAF
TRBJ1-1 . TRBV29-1 SVEGLPDRGNTEAF
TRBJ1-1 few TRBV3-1 ASSKNDQLEAF
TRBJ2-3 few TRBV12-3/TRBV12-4 ASNLLVDGTDTQY
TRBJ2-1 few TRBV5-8 ASSVRESYNEQF
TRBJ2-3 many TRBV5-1 ASSSGSSTDTQY
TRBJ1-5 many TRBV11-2 ASSLIGYNQPQH
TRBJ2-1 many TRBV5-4 ASKTPPGNEQF
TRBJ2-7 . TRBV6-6 ASSNGQASYEQY
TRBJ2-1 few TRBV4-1 ASSLSSGGLNEQF
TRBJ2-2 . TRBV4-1 ASSQDLQVYTGELF
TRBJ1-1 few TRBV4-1 ASSQADRGLLYAF
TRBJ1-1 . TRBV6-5 ASSVRRGTEAF
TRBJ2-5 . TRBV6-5 ASSSRLAGRQETQY
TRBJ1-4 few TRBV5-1 ASSLIQGRGEKLF
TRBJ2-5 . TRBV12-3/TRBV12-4 ASSLGDMETQY
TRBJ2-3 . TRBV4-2 ASSQDVLAGAKDTQY
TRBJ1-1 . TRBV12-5 ASGLAGTGLTEAF
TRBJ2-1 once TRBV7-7 ASSRASGGSYEQF
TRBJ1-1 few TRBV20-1 SARDRANTEAF
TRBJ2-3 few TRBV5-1 ASSLVAGAPNTQY
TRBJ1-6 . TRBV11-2 DSSLALGAAPLH
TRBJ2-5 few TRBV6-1 ASSEAQRGGHETQY